This TCR beta chain appears in the sequencing data of a study of OX40 agonist ivuxolimab in advanced cancers. As for the study in general: Those treated in dose escalation had hepatocellular carcinoma, melanoma, renal cell cancer or head and neck cancer. Of mixed ages from about 20 to 80 and averaging roughly 64 years, the group was approximately 84% male. Partial responses were observed in three patients, of whom one had hepatocellular carcinoma and two had cutaneous melanoma.

The assay was immunoSEQ multiplex PCR, and TCRdb's table has in-frame clones only and misses some. There are about 80,000 clones in the sample; 70% to 90% occur only once, and 10% to 15% lies in the top ten. Comments on this clone: Antigen unknown.

Whole-study findings and limits: The study observed clonal expansion of CD4+ and CD8+ blood T cells by week 6 at 0.1 to 3.0 mg/kg.

This CDR3 is built from 15 residues. CDR1 SEHNR and CDR2 FQNEAQ come from the germline V gene (reference sequence). V was clipped by 3 bases and J by 6 bases; unmatched bases: 10. Material: CD4+ or CD8+ T cells sorted from blood, obtained in a trial of the OX40 agonist ivuxolimab. The clonotype comes from an adult with an advanced solid tumor such as melanoma, head and neck, liver or kidney cancer. The chain is built from TRBV7-9 and TRBJ2-7, with 8 bases lining up with TRBD1. Written as DNA, the CDR3 is TGTGCCAGCAGCTTCCAGGACAGGGATAAGGGCGAGCAGTACTTC. Amino acids: CASSFQDRDKGEQYF.